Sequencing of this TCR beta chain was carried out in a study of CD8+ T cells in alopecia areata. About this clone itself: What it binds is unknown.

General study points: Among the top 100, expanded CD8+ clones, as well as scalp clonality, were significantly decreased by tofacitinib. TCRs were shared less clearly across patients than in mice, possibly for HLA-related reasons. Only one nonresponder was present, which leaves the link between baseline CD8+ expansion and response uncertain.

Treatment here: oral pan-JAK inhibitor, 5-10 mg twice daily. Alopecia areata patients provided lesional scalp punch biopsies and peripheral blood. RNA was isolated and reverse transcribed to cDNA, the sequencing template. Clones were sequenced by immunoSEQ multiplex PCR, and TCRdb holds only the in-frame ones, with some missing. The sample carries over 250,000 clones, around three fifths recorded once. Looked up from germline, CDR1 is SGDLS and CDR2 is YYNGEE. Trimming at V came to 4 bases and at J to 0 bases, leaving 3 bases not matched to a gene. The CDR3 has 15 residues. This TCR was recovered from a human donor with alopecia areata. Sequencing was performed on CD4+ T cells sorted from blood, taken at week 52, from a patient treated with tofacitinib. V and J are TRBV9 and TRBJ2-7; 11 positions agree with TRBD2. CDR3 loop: CASSSSGGTSYEQYF. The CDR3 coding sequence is TGTGCCAGCAGCTCTAGCGGGGGGACCTCCTACGAGCAGTACTTC.